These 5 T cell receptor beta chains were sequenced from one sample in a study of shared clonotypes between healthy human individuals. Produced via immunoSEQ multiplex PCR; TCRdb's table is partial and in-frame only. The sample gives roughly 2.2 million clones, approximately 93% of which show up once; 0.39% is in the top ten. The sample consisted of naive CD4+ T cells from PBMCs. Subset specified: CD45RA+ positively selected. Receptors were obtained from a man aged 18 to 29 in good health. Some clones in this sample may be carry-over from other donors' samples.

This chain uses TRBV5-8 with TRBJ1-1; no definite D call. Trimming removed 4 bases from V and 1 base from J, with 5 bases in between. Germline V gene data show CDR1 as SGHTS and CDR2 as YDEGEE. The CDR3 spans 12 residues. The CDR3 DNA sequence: TGTGCCAGCAGCCAGCGGAACACTGAAGCTTTCTTT. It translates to CASSQRNTEAFF. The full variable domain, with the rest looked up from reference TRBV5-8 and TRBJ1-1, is EAGVTQSPTHLIKTRGQQATLRCSPISGHTSVYWYQQALGLGLQFLLWYDEGEERNRGNFPPRFSGRQFPNYSSELNVNALELEDSALYLCASSQRNTEAFFGQGTRLTVV.

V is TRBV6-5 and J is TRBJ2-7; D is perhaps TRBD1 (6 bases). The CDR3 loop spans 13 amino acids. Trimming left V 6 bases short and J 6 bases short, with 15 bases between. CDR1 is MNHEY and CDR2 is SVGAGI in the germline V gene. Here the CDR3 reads CASRSGVPGEQYF. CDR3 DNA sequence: TGTGCCAGCAGGTCAGGGGTCCCGGGCGAGCAGTACTTC.

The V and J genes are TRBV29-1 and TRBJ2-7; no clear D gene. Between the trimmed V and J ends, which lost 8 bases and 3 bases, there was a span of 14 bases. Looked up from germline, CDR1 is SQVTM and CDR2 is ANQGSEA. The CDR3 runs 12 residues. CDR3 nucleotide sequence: TGCAGCCTCACCGACGGCAACTACGAGCAGTACTTC. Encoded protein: CSLTDGNYEQYF.

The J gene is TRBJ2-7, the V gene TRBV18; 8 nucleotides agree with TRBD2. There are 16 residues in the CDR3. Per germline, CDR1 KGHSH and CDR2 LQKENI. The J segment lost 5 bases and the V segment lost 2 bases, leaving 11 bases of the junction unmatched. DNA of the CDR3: TGTGCCAGCTCACCAGCCCGGACTAGCTCAGTCCACGAGCAGTACTTC. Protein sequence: CASSPARTSSVHEQYF. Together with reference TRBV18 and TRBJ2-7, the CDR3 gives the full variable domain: NAGVMQNPRHLVRRRGQEARLRCSPMKGHSHVYWYRQLPEEGLKFMVYLQKENIIDESGMPKERFSAEFPKEGPSILRIQQVVRGDSAAYFCASSPARTSSVHEQYFGPGTRLTVT.

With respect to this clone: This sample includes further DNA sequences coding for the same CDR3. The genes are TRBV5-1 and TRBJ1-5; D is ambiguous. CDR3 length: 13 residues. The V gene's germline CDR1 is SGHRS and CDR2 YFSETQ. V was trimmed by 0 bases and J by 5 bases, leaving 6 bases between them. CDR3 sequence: CASSLGRDQPQHF. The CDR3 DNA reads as TGCGCCAGCAGCTTGGGAAGGGATCAGCCCCAGCATTTT.